This T cell receptor beta chain is from a study of T cells in Graves' hyperthyroidism and ophthalmopathy. From RNA transcripts, TCR beta CDR3 regions were amplified. The HTBI set primed first-round TCR CDR3 RT-PCR. TCRdb re-called the multiplex PCR reads through MiXCR, storing one row per CDR3 protein. Among around 380,000 distinct CDR3 sequences, roughly 13% were seen once, and the ten largest hold less than 25%. J lost 4 bases, V lost 3 bases, and 4 bases had no gene match. This CDR3 is 15 amino acids long. In germline, CDR1 is MNHEY, CDR2 SVGAGI. The J gene is TRBJ2-2, the V gene TRBV6-5, with TRBD2 matching 8 bases. This TCR was sampled from a man aged 25 to 45 with Graves' hyperthyroidism that later progressed to Graves' ophthalmopathy. Material for sequencing was blood. The CDR3 reads CASSYQRGSTGELFF. CDR3 nucleotide sequence: TGTGCCAGCAGTTATCAGCGGGGGTCCACCGGGGAGCTGTTTTTT.